Listed below are T cell receptor beta chains from one sample, sequenced in a study of T cells after yellow fever vaccination. In TCRdb, the 5' RACE reads were re-called with MiXCR into one record per CDR3 protein. The table records fewer than 400,000 distinct CDR3 sequences, about 10% of them present only once. The sample was CD4+ T cells sorted from PBMCs, taken 45 days after the yellow fever booster vaccination. The receptors originated from a man younger than 35 who received the YFV17D yellow fever vaccine. The CDR3 runs from the conserved cysteine through the conserved F or W. Fields, in order: CDR3 length, V gene, clone size, D gene, J gene, CDR3 DNA, CDR3 protein. D genes are given only for firm matches. Part of the rows lack a size; the others show once, few, many or a class for expanded clones.

15	TRBV4-1	few	TRBD1	TRBJ2-2	TGCGCCAGCAGCCAAGGGGCCAGGGGGACCGGGGAGCTGTTTTTT	CASSQGARGTGELFF
14	TRBV20-1	.	TRBD1	TRBJ1-5	TGCAGTGCTCCCGGGACAGGGTACGATCAGCCCCAGCATTTT	CSAPGTGYDQPQHF
14	TRBV9	.	TRBD2	TRBJ2-1	TGTGCCAGCAGCCCCCGACTAGCGTACAATGAGCAGTTCTTC	CASSPRLAYNEQFF
15	TRBV5-1	many	.	TRBJ1-1	TGCGCCAGCAGACTAATGACAGGAACGAACACTGAAGCTTTCTTT	CASRLMTGTNTEAFF
16	TRBV5-4	few	.	TRBJ1-2	TGTGCCAGCAGCTCCCCCCAGACGGGGCCGATCTATGGCTACACCTTC	CASSSPQTGPIYGYTF
14	TRBV12-3/TRBV12-4	.	.	TRBJ2-4	TGTGCCAGCAGTTTAGGGGGCTTCCAAAACATTCAGTACTTC	CASSLGGFQNIQYF
11	TRBV7-9	.	.	TRBJ2-1	TGTGCCAGCACCCTCGACGTTGAGCAGTTCTTC	CASTLDVEQFF
14	TRBV7-9	many	TRBD1	TRBJ2-1	TGTGCCAGCATCGACAGGGGAGTCTACAATGAGCAGTTCTTC	CASIDRGVYNEQFF
12	TRBV7-2	.	.	TRBJ2-1	TGTGCCAGCAGCTTAGAGCAGGGCAGGCAGTTCTTC	CASSLEQGRQFF
13	TRBV5-1	many	.	TRBJ2-7	TGCGCCAGCAGCTTGCCGGGGAACTACGAGCAGTACTTC	CASSLPGNYEQYF
16	TRBV5-4	few	TRBD1	TRBJ2-2	TGTGCCAGCAGCGCCGGACAGGTGGGAATACCCGGGGAGCTGTTTTTT	CASSAGQVGIPGELFF
14	TRBV12-3/TRBV12-4	.	.	TRBJ1-2	TGTGCCAGCAGGCAGTCCGGGCCTAGGCAGGGCTACACCTTC	CASRQSGPRQGYTF
14	TRBV12-3/TRBV12-4	many	TRBD2	TRBJ2-5	TGTGCCAGCACCCCGGGACTAAGCATCGAGACCCAGTACTTC	CASTPGLSIETQYF
16	TRBV4-1	few	TRBD1	TRBJ2-2	TGCGCCAGCAGCCAAGTGGGGACAGGGACCACCGGGGAGCTGTTTTTT	CASSQVGTGTTGELFF
15	TRBV3-1	few	.	TRBJ2-3	TGTGCCAGCAGCCAAGATCGGCTAGCACCAGATACGCAGTATTTT	CASSQDRLAPDTQYF
15	TRBV5-6	many	TRBD2	TRBJ2-3	TGTGCCAGCAGCCAGACTAGCGGGGGTAAGGATACGCAGTATTTT	CASSQTSGGKDTQYF
14	TRBV20-1	many	TRBD1	TRBJ1-1	TGCAGTGCTAGAGGTGCAGGGGGGTACACTGAAGCTTTCTTT	CSARGAGGYTEAFF
15	TRBV19	few	.	TRBJ1-2	TGTGCCAGTAGTGCCTCCGGGGAAGCTAACTATGGCTACACCTTC	CASSASGEANYGYTF
15	TRBV7-9	many	TRBD1	TRBJ2-5	TGTGCCAGCACCCCATCTGGGACAGCACTTTCGTCCCAGTACTTC	CASTPSGTALSSQYF
17	TRBV9	.	.	TRBJ1-5	TGTGCCAGCAGCCCTCCGGACAGTACCTATAGCAATCAGCCCCAGCATTTT	CASSPPDSTYSNQPQHF
15	TRBV7-7	few	TRBD2	TRBJ2-5	TGTGCTAGCAGCTTAGGCGGCGGGGGGGCCGAGACCCAGTACTTC	CASSLGGGGAETQYF
16	TRBV5-1	few	.	TRBJ1-4	TGCGCCAGCAGCTTGCGGGCGATCGCAACTAATGAAAAACTGTTTTTT	CASSLRAIATNEKLFF
12	TRBV7-2	few	.	TRBJ1-2	TGTGCCAGCAGCTTTATTGAGTATGGCTACACCTTC	CASSFIEYGYTF
14	TRBV5-1	.	TRBD1	TRBJ2-5	TGCGCCAGCAGCCGGGACAGGGGAACGGAGACCCAGTACTTC	CASSRDRGTETQYF
14	TRBV15	few	.	TRBJ2-5	TGTGCCACCAGCAGAGACAGGGCAGCAGAGACCCAGTACTTC	CATSRDRAAETQYF
13	TRBV18	.	.	TRBJ2-7	TGTGCCAGCTCCAGGGGAGGGAACTACGAGCAGTACTTC	CASSRGGNYEQYF
15	TRBV7-2	few	.	TRBJ1-6	TGTGCCAGCAGCTTAGTTTGGGGAAGCGCCCGACCCCTCCACTTT	CASSLVWGSARPLHF
14	TRBV19	.	TRBD2	TRBJ2-1	TGTGCCAGTAGTAGGGGACTAGAACGAAATGAGCAGTTCTTC	CASSRGLERNEQFF
12	TRBV12-3/TRBV12-4	.	.	TRBJ2-7	TGTGCCAGCAGGACAGGTCACTACGAGCAGTACTTC	CASRTGHYEQYF
16	TRBV6-5	.	.	TRBJ1-6	TGTGCCAGCAGTTACTACGGCAGGGTCTATAATTCACCCCTCCACTTT	CASSYYGRVYNSPLHF
15	TRBV21-1	few	.	TRBJ1-2	TGTGCCGGGGGAAGGGGACAGGGTGGCGACTATGGCTACACCTTC	CAGGRGQGGDYGYTF
15	TRBV7-3	few	.	TRBJ2-1	TGTGCCAGCAGCTTAACAGGCCCAACCGGCAATGAGCAGTTCTTC	CASSLTGPTGNEQFF
14	TRBV15	.	.	TRBJ2-1	TGTGCCACCAGCACTTTCTCGGGGGATGGTGAGCAGTTCTTC	CATSTFSGDGEQFF
11	TRBV6-5	once	TRBD1	TRBJ1-2	TGTGCCAGGAATGCAGGGGGTGGCTACACCTTC	CARNAGGGYTF
14	TRBV24-1	.	TRBD2	TRBJ2-1	TGTGCCACCAGTGACCCGACTAGCGTGAATGAGCAGTTCTTC	CATSDPTSVNEQFF
13	TRBV9	.	.	TRBJ2-7	TGTGCCAGCAGCGTAGCTACTAGCAGCGAGCAGTACTTC	CASSVATSSEQYF
13	TRBV7-2	.	.	TRBJ1-2	TGTGCCAGCAGCTTAGAACGGGGGGACGGCTACACCTTC	CASSLERGDGYTF
16	TRBV4-2	few	.	TRBJ1-2	TGTGCCAGCAGCCAAGATACCAGGGAAGCTAACTATGGCTACACCTTC	CASSQDTREANYGYTF
16	TRBV4-1	.	.	TRBJ1-3	TGCGCCAGCAGCCAGAACCCAGGGTACGGTGGAAACACCATATATTTT	CASSQNPGYGGNTIYF
15	TRBV6-1	.	.	TRBJ1-2	TGTGCCAGCAGTGAAGGACCCCAGGGGTACTATGGCTACACCTTC	CASSEGPQGYYGYTF
14	TRBV7-7	few	.	TRBJ2-5	TGTGCTAGCAGCTTATTAGGCAGGGACGAGACCCAGTACTTC	CASSLLGRDETQYF
14	TRBV27	.	TRBD1	TRBJ2-5	TGTGCCAGCAGTTTATGGTTGGGACAGGAGACCCAGTACTTC	CASSLWLGQETQYF
17	TRBV2	few	.	TRBJ1-6	TGTGCCAGCAGTGAGCGTGGGGTGAGCTCCTATAATTCACCCCTCCACTTT	CASSERGVSSYNSPLHF
14	TRBV4-3	few	.	TRBJ2-1	TGCGCCAGCAGCCAAGAATTGATCAGCCATGAGCAGTTCTTC	CASSQELISHEQFF
15	TRBV10-3	few	.	TRBJ2-1	TGTGCCATCAGGTCGAGCGGGACACTCTACAATGAGCAGTTCTTC	CAIRSSGTLYNEQFF
13	TRBV7-3	few	.	TRBJ1-2	TGTGCCAGCAGCGCGCAGGGTGGGAATGGCTACACCTTC	CASSAQGGNGYTF
16	TRBV4-2	.	TRBD2	TRBJ2-3	TGTGCCAGCAGCCAAGAACTAGCGGGGGGACGGGATACGCAGTATTTT	CASSQELAGGRDTQYF
17	TRBV15	.	.	TRBJ1-4	TGTGCCACCAGCAGGGGGGCAGGGTCGAAGACTAATGAAAAACTGTTTTTT	CATSRGAGSKTNEKLFF
14	TRBV4-1	few	TRBD2	TRBJ2-3	TGCGCCAGCAGCCCAAGCGGGGTGGCAGATACGCAGTATTTT	CASSPSGVADTQYF
12	TRBV6-5	.	.	TRBJ2-3	TGTGCCAGCAGGTCTCGTGCAGATACGCAGTATTTT	CASRSRADTQYF
18	TRBV12-3/TRBV12-4	.	TRBD2	TRBJ2-5	TGTGCCAGCAGTTTGGGGCTAGCGGGGGGGCCCCTCCAAGAGACCCAGTACTTC	CASSLGLAGGPLQETQYF
16	TRBV5-1	.	TRBD1	TRBJ2-3	TGCGCCAGCAGCTCTGGACAGGGGGCTTGGACAGATACGCAGTATTTT	CASSSGQGAWTDTQYF
13	TRBV29-1	.	TRBD1	TRBJ2-3	TGCAGCGTCCGGGGACAGTACGCGCGTACGCAGTATTTT	CSVRGQYARTQYF
15	TRBV7-9	few	TRBD1	TRBJ1-1	TGTGCCAGCAGCTACTGGACAGGTACGCACACTGAAGCTTTCTTT	CASSYWTGTHTEAFF
14	TRBV20-1	few	.	TRBJ2-5	TGCAGTGCTAGCCCCGCCGGAGTCCAAGAGACCCAGTACTTC	CSASPAGVQETQYF
17	TRBV7-6	.	TRBD2	TRBJ2-3	TGTGCCAGCAGCGCAGAGGGTTTCGGGGGGGCTGGAGATACGCAGTATTTT	CASSAEGFGGAGDTQYF
15	TRBV5-5	few	.	TRBJ2-3	TGTGCCAGCAGCCGGGGAACCCAGGGCGGAGATACGCAGTATTTT	CASSRGTQGGDTQYF
14	TRBV21-1	few	.	TRBJ2-5	TGTGCCAGCGGTATGCAGGGGTACCAAGAGACCCAGTACTTC	CASGMQGYQETQYF
14	TRBV5-6	many	.	TRBJ1-1	TGTGCCAGCAGCTTAATGGGGGTGAACACTGAAGCTTTCTTT	CASSLMGVNTEAFF
16	TRBV12-5	.	TRBD1	TRBJ1-2	TGTGCTAGTGGTTTGGCCTCACAGGGGGCGAGCTATGGCTACACCTTC	CASGLASQGASYGYTF